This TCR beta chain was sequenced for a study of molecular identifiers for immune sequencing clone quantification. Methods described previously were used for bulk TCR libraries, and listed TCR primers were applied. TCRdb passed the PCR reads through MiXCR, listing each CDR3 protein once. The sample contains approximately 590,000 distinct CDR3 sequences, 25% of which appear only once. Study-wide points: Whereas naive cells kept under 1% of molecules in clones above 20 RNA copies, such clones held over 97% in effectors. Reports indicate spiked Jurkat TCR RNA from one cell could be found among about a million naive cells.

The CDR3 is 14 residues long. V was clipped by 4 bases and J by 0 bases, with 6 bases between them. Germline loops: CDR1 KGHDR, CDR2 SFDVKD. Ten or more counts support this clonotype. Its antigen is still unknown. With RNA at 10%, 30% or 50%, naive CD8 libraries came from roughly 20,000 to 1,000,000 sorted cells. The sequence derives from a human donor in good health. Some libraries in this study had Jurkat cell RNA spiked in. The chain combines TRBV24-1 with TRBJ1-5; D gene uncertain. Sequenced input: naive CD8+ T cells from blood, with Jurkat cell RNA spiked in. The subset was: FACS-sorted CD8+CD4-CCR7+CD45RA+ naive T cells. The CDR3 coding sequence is TGTGCCACCAGTGAAGGAGATAGCAATCAGCCCCAGCATTTT. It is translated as CATSEGDSNQPQHF.